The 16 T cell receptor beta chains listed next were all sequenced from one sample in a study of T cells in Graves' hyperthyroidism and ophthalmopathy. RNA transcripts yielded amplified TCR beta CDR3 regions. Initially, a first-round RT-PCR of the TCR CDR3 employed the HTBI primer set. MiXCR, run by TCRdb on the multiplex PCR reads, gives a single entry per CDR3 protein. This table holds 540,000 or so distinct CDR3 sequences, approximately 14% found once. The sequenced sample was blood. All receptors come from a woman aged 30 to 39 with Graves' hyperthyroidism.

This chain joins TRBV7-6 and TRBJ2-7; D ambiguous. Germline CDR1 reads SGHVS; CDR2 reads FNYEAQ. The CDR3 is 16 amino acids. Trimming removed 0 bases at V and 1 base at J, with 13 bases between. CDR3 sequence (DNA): TGTGCCAGCAGCTTAGCGGGTGGCTACAGATCCTACGAGCAGTACTTC. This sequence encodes CASSLAGGYRSYEQYF.

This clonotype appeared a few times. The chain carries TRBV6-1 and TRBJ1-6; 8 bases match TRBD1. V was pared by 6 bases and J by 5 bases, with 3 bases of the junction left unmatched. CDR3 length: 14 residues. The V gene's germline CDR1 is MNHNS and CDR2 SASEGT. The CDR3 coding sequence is TGTGCCAGCAGATCGGGACAGGATAATTCACCCCTCCACTTT. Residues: CASRSGQDNSPLHF.

This CDR3 reads CASSWTSGKPYF. The CDR3 region has the DNA TGTGCCAGCAGCTGGACTAGCGGGAAGCCGTACTTC. The rearrangement joins TRBV5-6 to TRBJ2-7; 12 bases are a match to TRBD2. CDR3 length: 12 amino acids. Germline V gives CDR1 SGHDT, CDR2 YYEEEE. V dropped 3 bases and J dropped 12; count of bases not matched to a gene: 4.

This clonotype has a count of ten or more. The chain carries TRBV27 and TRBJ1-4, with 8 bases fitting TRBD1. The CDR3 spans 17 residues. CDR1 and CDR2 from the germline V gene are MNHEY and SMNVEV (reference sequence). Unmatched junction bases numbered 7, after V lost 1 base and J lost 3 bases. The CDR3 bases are TGTGCCAGCAGTTTATACCCTCGGACAGGGTCTAATGAAAAACTGTTTTTT. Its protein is CASSLYPRTGSNEKLFF.

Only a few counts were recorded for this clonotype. CDR3 nucleotides: TGTGCCAGTACCCGGGTTCCCGACTATGGCTACACCTTC. Translation: CASTRVPDYGYTF. The chain couples TRBV19 to TRBJ1-2; the D is unclear. CDR3 size: 13 residues. Trimming pared 7 bases from V and 3 bases from J, leaving 12 bases between. Germline V gene data show CDR1 as LNHDA and CDR2 as SQIVND (reference sequence).

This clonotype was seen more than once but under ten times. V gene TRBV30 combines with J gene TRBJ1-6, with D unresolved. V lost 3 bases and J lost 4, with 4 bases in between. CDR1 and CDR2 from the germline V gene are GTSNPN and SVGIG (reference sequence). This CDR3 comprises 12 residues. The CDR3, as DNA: TGTGCCTGGAGCCCTTATAATTCACCCCTCCACTTT. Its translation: CAWSPYNSPLHF.

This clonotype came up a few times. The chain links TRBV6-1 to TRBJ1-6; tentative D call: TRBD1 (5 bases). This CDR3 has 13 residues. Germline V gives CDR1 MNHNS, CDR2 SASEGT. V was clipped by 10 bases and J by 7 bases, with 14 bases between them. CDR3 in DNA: TGTGCCACCCGGAGGGACCGCAATTCACCCCTCCACTTT. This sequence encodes CATRRDRNSPLHF.

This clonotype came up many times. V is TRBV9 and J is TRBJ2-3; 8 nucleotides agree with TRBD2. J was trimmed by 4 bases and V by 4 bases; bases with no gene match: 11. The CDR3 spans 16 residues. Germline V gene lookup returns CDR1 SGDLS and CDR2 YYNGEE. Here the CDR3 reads CASSPTAGGVADTQYF. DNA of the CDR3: TGTGCCAGCAGCCCGACGGCGGGGGGAGTCGCAGATACGCAGTATTTT.

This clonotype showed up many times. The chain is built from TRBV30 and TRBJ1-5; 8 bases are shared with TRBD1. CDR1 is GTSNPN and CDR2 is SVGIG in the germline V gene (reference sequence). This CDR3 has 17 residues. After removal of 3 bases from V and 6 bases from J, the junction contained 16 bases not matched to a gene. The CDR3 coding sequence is TGTGCCTGGAGCGCCAGCCTAGACAGGGGATACGTTCAGCCCCAGCATTTT. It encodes CAWSASLDRGYVQPQHF.

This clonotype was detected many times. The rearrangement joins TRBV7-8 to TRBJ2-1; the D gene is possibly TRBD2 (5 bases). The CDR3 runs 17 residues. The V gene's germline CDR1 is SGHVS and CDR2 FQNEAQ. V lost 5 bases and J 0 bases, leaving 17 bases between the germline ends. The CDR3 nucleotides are TGTGCCAGCAGCCCCCGGACTTACACTAGCTCCTACAATGAGCAGTTCTTC. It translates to CASSPRTYTSSYNEQFF.

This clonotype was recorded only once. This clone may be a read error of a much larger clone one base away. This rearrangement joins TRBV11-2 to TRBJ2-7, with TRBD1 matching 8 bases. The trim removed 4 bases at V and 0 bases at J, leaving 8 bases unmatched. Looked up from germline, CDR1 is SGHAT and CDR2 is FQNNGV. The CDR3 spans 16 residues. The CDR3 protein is CASSSWTGKSSYEQYF. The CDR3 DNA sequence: TGTGCCAGCAGCTCGTGGACAGGGAAAAGCTCCTACGAGCAGTACTTC.

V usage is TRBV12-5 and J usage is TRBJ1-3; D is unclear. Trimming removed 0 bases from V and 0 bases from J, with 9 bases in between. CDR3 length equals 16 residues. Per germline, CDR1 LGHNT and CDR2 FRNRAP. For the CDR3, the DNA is TGTGCTAGTGGTTTGGTTGCACTAAGCTCTGGAAACACCATATATTTT. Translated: CASGLVALSSGNTIYF. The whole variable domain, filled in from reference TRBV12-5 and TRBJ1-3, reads DARVTQTPRHKVTEMGQEVTMRCQPILGHNTVFWYRQTMMQGLELLAYFRNRAPLDDSGMPKDRFSAEMPDATLATLKIQPSEPRDSAVYFCASGLVALSSGNTIYFGEGSWLTVV.

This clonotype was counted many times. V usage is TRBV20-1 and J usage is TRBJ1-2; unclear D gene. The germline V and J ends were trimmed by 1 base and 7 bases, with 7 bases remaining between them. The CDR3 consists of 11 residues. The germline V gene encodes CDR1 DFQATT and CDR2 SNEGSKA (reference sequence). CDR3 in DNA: TGCAGTGCTAGAGTTCTATCTGGCTACACCTTC. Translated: CSARVLSGYTF.

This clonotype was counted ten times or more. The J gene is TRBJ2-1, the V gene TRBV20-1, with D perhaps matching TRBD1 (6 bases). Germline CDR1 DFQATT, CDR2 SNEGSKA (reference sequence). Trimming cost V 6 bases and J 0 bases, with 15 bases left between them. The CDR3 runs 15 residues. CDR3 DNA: TGCAGTGCCCCCAGGGGCGGTCACTCCTACAATGAGCAGTTCTTC. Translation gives CSAPRGGHSYNEQFF.

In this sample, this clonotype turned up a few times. The CDR3 nucleotides are TGCAGCGTTGGAAGCGGGAGGGCCGGCGAGCAGTACTTC. Translated, it gives CSVGSGRAGEQYF. The chain combines TRBV29-1 with TRBJ2-7; 10 nucleotides align to TRBD2. The V gene end was trimmed by 4 bases and the J gene end by 6 bases; junction bases not matched to a gene: 6. Germline CDR1 SQVTM, CDR2 ANQGSEA. The CDR3 has 13 residues.

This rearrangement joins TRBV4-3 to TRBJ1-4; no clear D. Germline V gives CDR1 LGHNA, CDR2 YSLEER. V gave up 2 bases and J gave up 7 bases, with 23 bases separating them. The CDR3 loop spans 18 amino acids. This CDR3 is CASSQTILVRGGGEKLFF. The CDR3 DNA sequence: TGCGCCAGCAGCCAAACCATACTGGTCCGAGGAGGTGGTGAAAAACTGTTTTTT.